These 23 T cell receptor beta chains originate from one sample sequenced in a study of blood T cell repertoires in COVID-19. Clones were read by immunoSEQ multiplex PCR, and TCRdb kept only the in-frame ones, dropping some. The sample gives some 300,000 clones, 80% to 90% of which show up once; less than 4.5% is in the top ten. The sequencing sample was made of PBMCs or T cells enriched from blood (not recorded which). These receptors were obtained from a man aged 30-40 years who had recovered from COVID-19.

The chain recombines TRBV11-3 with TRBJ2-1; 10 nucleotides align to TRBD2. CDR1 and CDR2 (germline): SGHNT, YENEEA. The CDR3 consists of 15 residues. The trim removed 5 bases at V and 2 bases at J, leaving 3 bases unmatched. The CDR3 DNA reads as TGTGCCAGCAGCCCTAGCGGGGGCCCCTACAATGAGCAGTTCTTC. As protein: CASSPSGGPYNEQFF.

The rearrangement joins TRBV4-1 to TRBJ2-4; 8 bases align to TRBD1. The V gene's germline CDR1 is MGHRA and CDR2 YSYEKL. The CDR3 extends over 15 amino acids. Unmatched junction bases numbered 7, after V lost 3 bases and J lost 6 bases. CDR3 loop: CASSQGEGQGNIQYF. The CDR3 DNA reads TGCGCCAGCAGCCAGGGGGAAGGACAGGGAAACATTCAGTACTTC.

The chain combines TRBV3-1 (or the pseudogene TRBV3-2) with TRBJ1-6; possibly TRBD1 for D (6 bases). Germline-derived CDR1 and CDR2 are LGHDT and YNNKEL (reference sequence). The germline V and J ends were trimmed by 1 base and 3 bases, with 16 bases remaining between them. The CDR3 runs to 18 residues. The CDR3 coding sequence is TGTGCCAGCAGCCAAGTTGGACAGTCGGCGGACTATAATTCACCCCTCCACTTT. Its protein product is CASSQVGQSADYNSPLHF.

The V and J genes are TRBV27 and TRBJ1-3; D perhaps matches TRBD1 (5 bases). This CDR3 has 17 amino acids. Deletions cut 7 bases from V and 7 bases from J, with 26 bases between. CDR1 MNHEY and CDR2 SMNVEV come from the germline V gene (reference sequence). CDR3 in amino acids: CASMQRWTMNSRNTIYF. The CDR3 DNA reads TGTGCCAGCATGCAGAGGTGGACAATGAACTCTCGGAACACCATATATTTT.

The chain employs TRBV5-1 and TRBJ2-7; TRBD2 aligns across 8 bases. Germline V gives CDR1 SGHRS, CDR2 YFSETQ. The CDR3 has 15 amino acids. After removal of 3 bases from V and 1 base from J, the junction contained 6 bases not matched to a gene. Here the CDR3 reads CASSSDGRGSYEQYF. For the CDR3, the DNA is TGCGCCAGCAGCTCGGACGGGAGGGGGTCCTACGAGCAGTACTTC.

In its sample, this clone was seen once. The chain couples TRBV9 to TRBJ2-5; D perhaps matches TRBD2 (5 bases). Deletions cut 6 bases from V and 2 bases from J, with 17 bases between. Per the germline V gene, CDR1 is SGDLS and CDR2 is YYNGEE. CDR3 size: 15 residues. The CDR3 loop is CASTGGGGLQETQYF. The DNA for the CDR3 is TGTGCCAGCACCGGTGGAGGCGGCCTTCAAGAGACCCAGTACTTC.

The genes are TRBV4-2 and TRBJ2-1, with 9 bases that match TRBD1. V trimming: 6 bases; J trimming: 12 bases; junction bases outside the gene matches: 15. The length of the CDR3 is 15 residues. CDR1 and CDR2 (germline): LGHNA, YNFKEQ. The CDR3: CASRLGTGNNVGQFF. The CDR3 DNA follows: TGTGCCAGCAGGCTCGGGACAGGGAATAATGTTGGGCAGTTCTTC.

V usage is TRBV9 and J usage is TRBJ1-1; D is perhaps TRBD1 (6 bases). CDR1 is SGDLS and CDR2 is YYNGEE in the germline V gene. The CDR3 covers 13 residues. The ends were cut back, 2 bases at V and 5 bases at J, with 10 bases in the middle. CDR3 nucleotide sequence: TGTGCCAGCAGCGTTTATGGACAGACTGAAGCTTTCTTT. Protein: CASSVYGQTEAFF.

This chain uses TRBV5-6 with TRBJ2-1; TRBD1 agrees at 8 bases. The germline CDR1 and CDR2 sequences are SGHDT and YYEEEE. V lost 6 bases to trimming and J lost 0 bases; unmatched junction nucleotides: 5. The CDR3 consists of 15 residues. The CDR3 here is CASTSTGGSYNEQFF. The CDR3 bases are TGTGCCAGCACGTCTACAGGGGGCTCCTACAATGAGCAGTTCTTC.

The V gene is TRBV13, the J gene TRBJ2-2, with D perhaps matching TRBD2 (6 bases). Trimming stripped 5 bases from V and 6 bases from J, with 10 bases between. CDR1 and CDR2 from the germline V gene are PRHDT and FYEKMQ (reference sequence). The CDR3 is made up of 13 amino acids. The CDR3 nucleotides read TGTGCCAGCAGCCCCGGGGGTTCCGGGGAGCTGTTTTTT. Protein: CASSPGGSGELFF.

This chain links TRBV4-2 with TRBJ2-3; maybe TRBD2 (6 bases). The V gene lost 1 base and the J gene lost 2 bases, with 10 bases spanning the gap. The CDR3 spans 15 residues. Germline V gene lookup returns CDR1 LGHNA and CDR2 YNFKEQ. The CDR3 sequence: CASSQVAGNTDTQYF. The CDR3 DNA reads TGTGCCAGCAGCCAAGTGGCGGGGAACACAGATACGCAGTATTTT.

This chain's CDR3 is CASSPGQGFPEAFF. CDR3 sequence (DNA): TGTGCCAGCAGCCCAGGACAGGGATTTCCTGAAGCTTTCTTT. The chain has TRBV7-2 and TRBJ1-1, with TRBD1 matching over 8 bases. V was clipped by 5 bases and J by 6 bases; unmatched bases: 8. This CDR3 region has 14 residues. Germline-derived CDR1 and CDR2 are SGHTA and FQGNSA.

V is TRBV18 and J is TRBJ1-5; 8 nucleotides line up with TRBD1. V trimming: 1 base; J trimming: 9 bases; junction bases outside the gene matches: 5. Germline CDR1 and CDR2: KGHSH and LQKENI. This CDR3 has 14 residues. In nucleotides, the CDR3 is TGTGCCAGCTCACCACTACAGGGGGATCGGCCCCAGCATTTT. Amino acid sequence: CASSPLQGDRPQHF.

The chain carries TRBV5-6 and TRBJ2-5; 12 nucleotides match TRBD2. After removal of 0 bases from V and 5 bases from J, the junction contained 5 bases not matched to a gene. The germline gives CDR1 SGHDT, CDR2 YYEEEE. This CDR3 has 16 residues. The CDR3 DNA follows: TGTGCCAGCAGCTTGGAATGGACTAGCGGGAAGGAGACCCAGTACTTC. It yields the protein CASSLEWTSGKETQYF.

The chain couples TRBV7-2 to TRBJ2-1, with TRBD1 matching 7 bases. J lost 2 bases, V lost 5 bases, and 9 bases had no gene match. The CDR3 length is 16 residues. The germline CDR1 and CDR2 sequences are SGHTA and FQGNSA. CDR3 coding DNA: TGTGCCAGCAGCCCAGAGGGGACAGACACCTACAATGAGCAGTTCTTC. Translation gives CASSPEGTDTYNEQFF.

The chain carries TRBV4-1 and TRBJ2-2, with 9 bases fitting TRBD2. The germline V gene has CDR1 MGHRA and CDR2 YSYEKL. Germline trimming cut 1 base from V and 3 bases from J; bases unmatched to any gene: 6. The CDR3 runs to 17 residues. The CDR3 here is CASSQVVAGEDTGELFF. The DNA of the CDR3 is TGCGCCAGCAGCCAAGTAGTAGCGGGAGAGGACACCGGGGAGCTGTTTTTT.

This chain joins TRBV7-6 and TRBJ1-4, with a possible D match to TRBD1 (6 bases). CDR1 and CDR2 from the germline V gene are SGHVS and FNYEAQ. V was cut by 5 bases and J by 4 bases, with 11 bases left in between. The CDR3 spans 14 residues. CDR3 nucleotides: TGTGCCAGCAGCGAAGGACAGCTTAATGAAAAACTGTTTTTT. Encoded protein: CASSEGQLNEKLFF.

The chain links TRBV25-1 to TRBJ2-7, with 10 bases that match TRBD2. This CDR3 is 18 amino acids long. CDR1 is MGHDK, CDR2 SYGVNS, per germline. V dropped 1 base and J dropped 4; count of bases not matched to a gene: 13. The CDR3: CASSESPSGSRIVYEQYF. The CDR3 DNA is TGTGCCAGCAGTGAATCACCTAGCGGGAGTAGGATCGTTTACGAGCAGTACTTC.

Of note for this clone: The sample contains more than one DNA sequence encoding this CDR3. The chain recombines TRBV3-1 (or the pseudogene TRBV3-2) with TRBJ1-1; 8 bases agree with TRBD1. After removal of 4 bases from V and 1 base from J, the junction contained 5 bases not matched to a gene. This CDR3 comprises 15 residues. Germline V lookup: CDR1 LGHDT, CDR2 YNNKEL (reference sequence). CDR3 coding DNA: TGTGCCAGCAGCCGCGGCGGGACAGGGAACACTGAAGCTTTCTTT. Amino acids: CASSRGGTGNTEAFF.

CDR3 coding DNA: TGTGCCTGGGGGACAGGGGTCGTCAATGAGCAGTTCTTC. It yields the protein CAWGTGVVNEQFF. The V call is TRBV30, the J call TRBJ2-1; 10 positions agree with TRBD1. The CDR3 sequence is 13 residues long. The germline V gene encodes CDR1 GTSNPN and CDR2 SVGIG (reference sequence). V shed 5 bases, J shed 6 bases, and the junction held 4 bases outside the gene matches.

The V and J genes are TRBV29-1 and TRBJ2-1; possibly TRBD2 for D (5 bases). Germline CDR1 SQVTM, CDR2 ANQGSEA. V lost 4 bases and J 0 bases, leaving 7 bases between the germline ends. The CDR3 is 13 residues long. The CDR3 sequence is CSVAGSSYNEQFF. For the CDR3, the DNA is TGCAGCGTTGCGGGGAGCTCCTACAATGAGCAGTTCTTC.

The CDR3 protein is CASKFGTGYEKLFF. The CDR3 DNA reads TGTGCCAGTAAATTCGGGACAGGGTATGAAAAACTGTTTTTT. This chain joins TRBV19 and TRBJ1-4; 9 bases are a match to TRBD1. This CDR3 has 14 amino acids. The ends lost 7 bases at V and 6 bases at J; junction bases unmatched: 6. Germline-derived CDR1 and CDR2 are LNHDA and SQIVND (reference sequence).

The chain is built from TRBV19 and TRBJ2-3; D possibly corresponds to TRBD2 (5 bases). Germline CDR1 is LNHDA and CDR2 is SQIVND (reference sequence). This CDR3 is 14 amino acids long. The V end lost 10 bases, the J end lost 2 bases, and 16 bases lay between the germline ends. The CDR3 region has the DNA TGTGCCACCTCCGAAGCGGAGCCCACAGATACGCAGTATTTT. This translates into CATSEAEPTDTQYF.